A selection of T cell receptor beta chains follows, all from one sample in a study of shared clonotypes between healthy human individuals. Sequencing was performed with immunoSEQ multiplex PCR; in TCRdb, only in-frame clones are kept and a portion is missing. The table has about 2,500,000 clones, roughly nine tenths seen once. The sequenced sample was naive CD4+ T cells sorted from blood. These receptors were obtained from a man between 18 and 29 years old in good health. CDR3s include the opening cysteine and the closing phenylalanine or tryptophan. The order of the fields is J gene, clone size, V gene, D gene, CDR3 DNA, CDR3 protein. A D gene is named only where the DNA matches it firmly. Clone size is not always given. Where it is, it says once, few, many or a class for expanded clones.

TRBJ1-6 . TRBV6-1 TRBD1 TGTGCAAGCAGTACAGGGGGCATGTCACCCCTCCACTTT CASSTGGMSPLHF
TRBJ2-1 . TRBV7-9 TRBD2 TGTGCCAGCAGCTACGGAGCGGGAGGGCCCAATGAGCAGTTCTTC CASSYGAGGPNEQFF
TRBJ2-7 . TRBV27 . TGTGCCAGCAGTTTATTTGGTCGGCAGCGGATCTACGAGCAGTACTTC CASSLFGRQRIYEQYF
TRBJ2-5 . TRBV7-9 TRBD1 TGTGCCAGCAGCTTTTTATTGATGGGACAGTCAGAGACCCAGTACTTC CASSFLLMGQSETQYF
TRBJ1-3 . TRBV29-1 TRBD1 TGCAGCGTTGGGGACAGGGCTCCAGGAAACACCATATATTTT CSVGDRAPGNTIYF
TRBJ2-5 . TRBV4-1 . TGCGCCAGCAGCCAGCCTGAGATGGATCAAGAGACCCAGTACTTC CASSQPEMDQETQYF
TRBJ2-7 few TRBV5-1 TRBD2 TGCGCCAGCAGCTTGTGGGGACTAGGGGGCTACGAGCAGTACTTC CASSLWGLGGYEQYF
TRBJ2-5 . TRBV18 . TGTGCCAGCTCACCACAGGAGACACTAGAGACCCAGTACTTC CASSPQETLETQYF
TRBJ2-3 . TRBV6-5 TRBD1 TGTGCCAGCACCCTTAGGGGGCAGGGTACAGATACGCAGTATTTT CASTLRGQGTDTQYF
TRBJ1-1 . TRBV30 . TGTGCCTGGCGCATTCGGGGTAACACTGAAGCTTTCTTT CAWRIRGNTEAFF
TRBJ2-2 . TRBV5-3 . TGTGCCAGAAGCTTGTCGTGGGGGCAGGGGACCGGGGAGCTGTTTTTT CARSLSWGQGTGELFF
TRBJ1-2 . TRBV5-4 . TGTGCCAGCAGCTTAGAGTCCTTGTATGGCTACACCTTC CASSLESLYGYTF
TRBJ1-4 . TRBV29-1 . TGCAGCGTCCGGGGGGTTGGGTATGAAAAACTGTTTTTT CSVRGVGYEKLFF
TRBJ1-3 . TRBV14 TRBD1 TGTGCCAGCAGCCAACACAGGGGAACCTCTGGAAACACCATATATTTT CASSQHRGTSGNTIYF
TRBJ2-3 . TRBV5-4 . TGTGCCAGCAGCTTGTTTTCCACAGATACGCAGTATTTT CASSLFSTDTQYF
TRBJ1-3 . TRBV5-1 . TGCGCCAGCAGCTTGGAATCGGGGAAAACTGGAAACACCATATATTTT CASSLESGKTGNTIYF
TRBJ1-1 . TRBV2 . TGTGCCAGCCGGGACGGACTGAACACTGAAGCTTTCTTT CASRDGLNTEAFF
TRBJ2-1 . TRBV5-4 TRBD2 TGTGCCAGCGACCGGGGAACGGGGTTAGCGGGAGTGGATGAGCAGTTCTTC CASDRGTGLAGVDEQFF
TRBJ2-2 . TRBV5-1 . TGCGCCAGCAGCTTCCACTACAGTTCCGGGGAGCTGTTTTTT CASSFHYSSGELFF
TRBJ1-4 . TRBV27 . TGTGCCAGCAGTTTATTATCAGGGGCCGCTGAAAAACTGTTTTTT CASSLLSGAAEKLFF
TRBJ2-2 . TRBV19 . TGTGCCAGTAATAGCAGGGGGAACACCGGGGAGCTGTTTTTT CASNSRGNTGELFF
TRBJ1-2 . TRBV7-2 . TGTGCCAGCAGCCCCCGCCGGTCCGTGTATGGCTACACCTTC CASSPRRSVYGYTF
TRBJ2-5 . TRBV15 . TGTGCCACCAGCAGAGGGGCCGGCCAGGAGACCCAGTACTTC CATSRGAGQETQYF